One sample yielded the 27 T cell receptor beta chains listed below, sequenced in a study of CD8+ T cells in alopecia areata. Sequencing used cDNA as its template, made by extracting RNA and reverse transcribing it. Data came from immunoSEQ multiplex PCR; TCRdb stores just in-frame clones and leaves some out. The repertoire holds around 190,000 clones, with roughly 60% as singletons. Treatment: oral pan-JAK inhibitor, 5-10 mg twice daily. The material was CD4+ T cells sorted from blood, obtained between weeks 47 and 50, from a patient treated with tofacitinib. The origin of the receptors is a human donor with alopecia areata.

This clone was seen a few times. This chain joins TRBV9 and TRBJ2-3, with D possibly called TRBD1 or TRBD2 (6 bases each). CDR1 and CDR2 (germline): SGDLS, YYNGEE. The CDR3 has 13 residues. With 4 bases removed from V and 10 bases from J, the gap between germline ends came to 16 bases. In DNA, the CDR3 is TGTGCCAGCAGCACATCGGGGGCGGGTGCGCAGTATTTT. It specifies CASSTSGAGAQYF.

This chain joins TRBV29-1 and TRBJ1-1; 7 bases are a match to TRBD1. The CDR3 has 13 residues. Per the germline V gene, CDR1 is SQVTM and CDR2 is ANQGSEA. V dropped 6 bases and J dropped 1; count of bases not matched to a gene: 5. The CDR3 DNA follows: TGCAGCGTCGACCGGGACAGGAACACTGAAGCTTTCTTT. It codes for CSVDRDRNTEAFF.

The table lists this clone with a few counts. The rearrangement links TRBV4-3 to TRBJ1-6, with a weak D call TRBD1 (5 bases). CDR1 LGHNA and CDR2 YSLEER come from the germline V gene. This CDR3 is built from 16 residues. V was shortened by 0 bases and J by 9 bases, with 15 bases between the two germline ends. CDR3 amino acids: CASSQEGPGQGSPLHF. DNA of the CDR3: TGCGCCAGCAGCCAAGAGGGTCCGGGGCAGGGTTCACCCCTCCACTTT.

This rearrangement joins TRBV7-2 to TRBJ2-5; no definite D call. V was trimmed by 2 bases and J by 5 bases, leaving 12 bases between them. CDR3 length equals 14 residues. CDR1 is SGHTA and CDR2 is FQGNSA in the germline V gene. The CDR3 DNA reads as TGTGCCAGCAGCTTACGGTCTAGTTGGGAGACCCAGTACTTC. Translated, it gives CASSLRSSWETQYF. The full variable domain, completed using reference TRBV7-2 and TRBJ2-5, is GAGVSQSPSNKVTEKGKDVELRCDPISGHTALYWYRQSLGQGLEFLIYFQGNSAPDKSGLPSDRFSAERTGGSVSTLTIQRTQQEDSAVYLCASSLRSSWETQYFGPGTRLLVL.

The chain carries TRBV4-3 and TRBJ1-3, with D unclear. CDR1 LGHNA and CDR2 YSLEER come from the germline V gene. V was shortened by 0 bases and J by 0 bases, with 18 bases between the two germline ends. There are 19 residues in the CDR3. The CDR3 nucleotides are TGCGCCAGCAGCCAAGATTACGGGATATCGTCGAGCTCTGGAAACACCATATATTTT. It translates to CASSQDYGISSSSGNTIYF.

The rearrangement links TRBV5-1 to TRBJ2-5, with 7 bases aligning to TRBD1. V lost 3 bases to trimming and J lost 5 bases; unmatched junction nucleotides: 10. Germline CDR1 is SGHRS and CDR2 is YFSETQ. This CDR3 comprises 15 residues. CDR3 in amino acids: CASSYVPGQSETQYF. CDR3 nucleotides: TGCGCCAGCAGCTACGTCCCGGGACAGTCCGAGACCCAGTACTTC.

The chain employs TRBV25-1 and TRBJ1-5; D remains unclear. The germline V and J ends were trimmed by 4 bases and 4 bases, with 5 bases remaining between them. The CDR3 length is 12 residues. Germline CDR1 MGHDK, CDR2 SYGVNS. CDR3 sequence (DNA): TGTGCCAGCAGTGCGGGGAATCAGCCCCAGCATTTT. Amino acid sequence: CASSAGNQPQHF.

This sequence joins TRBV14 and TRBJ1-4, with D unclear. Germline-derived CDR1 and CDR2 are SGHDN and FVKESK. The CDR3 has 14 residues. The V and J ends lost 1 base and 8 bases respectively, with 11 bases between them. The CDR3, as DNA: TGTGCCAGCAGCCAAGCCATGGCGTGGGAAAAACTGTTTTTT. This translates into CASSQAMAWEKLFF.

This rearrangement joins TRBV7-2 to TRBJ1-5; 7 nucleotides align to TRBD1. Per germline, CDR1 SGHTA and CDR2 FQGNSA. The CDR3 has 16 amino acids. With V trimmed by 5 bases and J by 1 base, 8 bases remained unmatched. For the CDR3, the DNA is TGTGCCAGCAGCCCACAGGGGAGAGGAAGCAATCAGCCCCAGCATTTT. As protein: CASSPQGRGSNQPQHF.

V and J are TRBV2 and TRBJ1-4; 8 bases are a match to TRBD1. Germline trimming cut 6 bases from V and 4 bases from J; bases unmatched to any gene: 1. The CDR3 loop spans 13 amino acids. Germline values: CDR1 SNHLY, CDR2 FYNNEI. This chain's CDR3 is CASRDRVNEKLFF. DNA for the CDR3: TGTGCCAGCAGGGACAGGGTTAATGAAAAACTGTTTTTT.

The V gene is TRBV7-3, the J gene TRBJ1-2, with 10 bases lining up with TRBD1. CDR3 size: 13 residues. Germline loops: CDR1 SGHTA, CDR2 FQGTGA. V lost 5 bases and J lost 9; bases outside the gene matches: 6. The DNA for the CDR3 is TGTGCCAGCAGCGAACGACAGGGGGCTCGCTACACCTTC. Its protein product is CASSERQGARYTF.

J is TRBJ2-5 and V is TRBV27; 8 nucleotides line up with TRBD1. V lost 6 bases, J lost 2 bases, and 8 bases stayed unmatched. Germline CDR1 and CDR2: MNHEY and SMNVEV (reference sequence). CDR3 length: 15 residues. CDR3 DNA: TGTGCCAGCAGACTTACAGGGGGGCAGCAAGAGACCCAGTACTTC. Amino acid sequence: CASRLTGGQQETQYF.

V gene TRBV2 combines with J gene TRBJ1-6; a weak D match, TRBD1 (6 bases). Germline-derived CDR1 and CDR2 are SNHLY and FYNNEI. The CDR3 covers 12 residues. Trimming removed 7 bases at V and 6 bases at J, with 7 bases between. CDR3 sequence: CASKDSNSPLHF. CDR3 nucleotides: TGTGCCAGCAAGGACAGTAATTCACCCCTCCACTTT.

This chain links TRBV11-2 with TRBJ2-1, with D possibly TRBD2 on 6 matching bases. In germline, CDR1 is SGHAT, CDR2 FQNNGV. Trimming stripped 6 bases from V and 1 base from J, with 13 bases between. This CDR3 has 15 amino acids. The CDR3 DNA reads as TGTGCCAGCAGTCAATCGCGGGGTTCCTACAATGAGCAGTTCTTC. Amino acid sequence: CASSQSRGSYNEQFF.

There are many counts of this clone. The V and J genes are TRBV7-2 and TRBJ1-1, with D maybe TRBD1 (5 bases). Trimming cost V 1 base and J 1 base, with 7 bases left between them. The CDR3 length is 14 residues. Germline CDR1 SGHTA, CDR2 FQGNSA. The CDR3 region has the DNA TGTGCCAGCAGCTTAGTTGGGGGGAACACTGAAGCTTTCTTT. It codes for CASSLVGGNTEAFF.

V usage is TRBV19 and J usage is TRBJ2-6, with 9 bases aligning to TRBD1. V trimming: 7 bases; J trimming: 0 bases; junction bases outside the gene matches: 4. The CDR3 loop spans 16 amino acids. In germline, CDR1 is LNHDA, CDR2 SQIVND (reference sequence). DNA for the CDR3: TGTGCCAGTACGGGGACAGGGTCCTCTGGGGCCAACGTCCTGACTTTC. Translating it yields CASTGTGSSGANVLTF.

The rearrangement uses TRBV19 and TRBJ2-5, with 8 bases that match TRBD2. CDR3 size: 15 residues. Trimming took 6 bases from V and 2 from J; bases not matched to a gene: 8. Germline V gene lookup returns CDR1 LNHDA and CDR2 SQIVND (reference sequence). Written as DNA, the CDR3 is TGTGCCAGTAGGCGGGGGGAGGTCGGACAAGAGACCCAGTACTTC. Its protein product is CASRRGEVGQETQYF.

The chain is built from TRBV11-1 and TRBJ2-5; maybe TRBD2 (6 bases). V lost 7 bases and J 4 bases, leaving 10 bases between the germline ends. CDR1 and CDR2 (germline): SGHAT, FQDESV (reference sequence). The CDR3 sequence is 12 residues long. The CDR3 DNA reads TGTGCCAGCACGGGGGTCGGAGAGACCCAGTACTTC. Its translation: CASTGVGETQYF.

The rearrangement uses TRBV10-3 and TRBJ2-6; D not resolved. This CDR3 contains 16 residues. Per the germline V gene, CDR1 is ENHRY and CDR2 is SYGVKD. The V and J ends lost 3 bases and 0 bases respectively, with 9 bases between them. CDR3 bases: TGTGCCATCAGTGATTTGTCAACCTCTGGGGCCAACGTCCTGACTTTC. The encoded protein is CAISDLSTSGANVLTF.

This chain's CDR3 is CASSLGPGQGVPNSPLHF. The CDR3 nucleotides are TGTGCCAGCAGCTTAGGCCCGGGACAGGGGGTACCCAATTCACCCCTCCACTTT. This rearrangement joins TRBV7-2 to TRBJ1-6, with 11 bases that match TRBD1. Germline CDR1 is SGHTA and CDR2 is FQGNSA. The V gene end was trimmed by 1 base and the J gene end by 7 bases; junction bases not matched to a gene: 9. The CDR3 covers 18 residues. The full variable domain, rest sourced from reference TRBV7-2 and TRBJ1-6, is GAGVSQSPSNKVTEKGKDVELRCDPISGHTALYWYRQSLGQGLEFLIYFQGNSAPDKSGLPSDRFSAERTGGSVSTLTIQRTQQEDSAVYLCASSLGPGQGVPNSPLHFGNGTRLTVT.

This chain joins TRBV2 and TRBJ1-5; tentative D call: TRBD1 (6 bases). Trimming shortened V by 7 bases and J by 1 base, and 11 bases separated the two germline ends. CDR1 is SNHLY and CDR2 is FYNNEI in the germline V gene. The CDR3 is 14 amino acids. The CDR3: CASKKGTSNQPQHF. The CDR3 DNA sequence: TGTGCCAGCAAAAAAGGGACAAGCAATCAGCCCCAGCATTTT.

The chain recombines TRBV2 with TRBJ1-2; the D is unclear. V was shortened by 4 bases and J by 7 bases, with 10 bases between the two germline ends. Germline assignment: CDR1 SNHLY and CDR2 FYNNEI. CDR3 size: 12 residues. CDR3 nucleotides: TGTGCCAGCAGTGGGGAGTCCCTTGGCTACACCTTC. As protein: CASSGESLGYTF.

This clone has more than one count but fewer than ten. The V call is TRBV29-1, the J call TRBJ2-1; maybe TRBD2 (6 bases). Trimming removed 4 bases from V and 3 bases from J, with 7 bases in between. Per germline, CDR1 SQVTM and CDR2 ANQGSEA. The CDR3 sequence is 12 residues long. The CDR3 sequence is CSVGRDYNEQFF. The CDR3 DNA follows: TGCAGCGTTGGGAGGGACTACAATGAGCAGTTCTTC.

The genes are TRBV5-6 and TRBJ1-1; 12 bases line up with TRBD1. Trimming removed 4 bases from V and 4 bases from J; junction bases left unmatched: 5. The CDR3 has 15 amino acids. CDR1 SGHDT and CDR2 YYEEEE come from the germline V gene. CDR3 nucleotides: TGTGCCAGCAGCCGGGGACAGGGGGCTGGCACTGAAGCTTTCTTT. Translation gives CASSRGQGAGTEAFF.

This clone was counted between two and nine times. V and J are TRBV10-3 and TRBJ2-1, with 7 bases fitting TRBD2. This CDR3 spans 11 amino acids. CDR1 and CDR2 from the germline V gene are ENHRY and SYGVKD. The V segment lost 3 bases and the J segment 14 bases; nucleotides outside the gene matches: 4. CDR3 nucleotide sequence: TGTGCCATCAGTGAATCCGGACTAGAGTTCTTC. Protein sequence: CAISESGLEFF.

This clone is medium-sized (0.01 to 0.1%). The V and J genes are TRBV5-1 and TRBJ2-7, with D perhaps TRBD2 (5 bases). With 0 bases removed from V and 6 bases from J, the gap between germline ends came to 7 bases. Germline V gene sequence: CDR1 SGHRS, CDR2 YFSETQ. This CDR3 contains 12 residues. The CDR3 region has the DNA TGCGCCAGCAGCTTGGATGAGGGCGAGCAGTACTTC. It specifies CASSLDEGEQYF.

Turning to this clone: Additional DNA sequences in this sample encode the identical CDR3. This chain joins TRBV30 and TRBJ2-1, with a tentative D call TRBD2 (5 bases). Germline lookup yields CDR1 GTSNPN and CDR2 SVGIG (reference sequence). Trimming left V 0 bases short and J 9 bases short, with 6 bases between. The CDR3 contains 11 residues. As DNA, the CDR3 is TGTGCCTGGAGTGTACTAGGTGAGCAGTTCTTC. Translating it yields CAWSVLGEQFF.